This is a list of T cell receptor beta chains from one sample in a study of cytomegalovirus exposure and HLA in healthy donors. The method was immunoSEQ multiplex PCR; TCRdb's version includes in-frame clones alone and lacks a portion of them. There are tens of thousands of clones in the sample; roughly four fifths occur only once, and about 12% lies in the top ten. Sequenced input: PBMCs. The origin of the receptors is a male donor in good health and CMV-seropositive. Both conserved end residues are part of each CDR3. Each record gives: V gene, CDR3 length, CDR3 protein.

>TRBV11-2|14
CASSLEQGEETQYF
>TRBV28|13
CASSKQENQPQHF
>TRBV6-9|19
CASSYQDRGLLLFSYGYTF
>TRBV5-6|16
CASSLGQSLGRTEAFF
>TRBV15|17
CATSRLRDTGRAYEQYF
>TRBV6-1|13
CASSVLASYEQYF
>TRBV28|14
CASSKGQANYGYTF
>TRBV7-3|14
CASSLGAGSTEAFF
>TRBV9|16
CASNKGAASLVNEQFF
>TRBV5-1|17
CASSSSDRGRTNYGYTF
>TRBV7-2|16
CASSPDGRERFYTQYF
>TRBV30|13
CAWTRDRQYGYTF
>TRBV9|16
CASSVATGHGGETQYF
>TRBV18|16
CASSPPGQGFFIEQYF
>TRBV2|17
CASRPFTGGFRDGELFF
>TRBV6-6|14
CASSTSRQGYEQYF
>TRBV5-4|15
CASSPGIGSSSPLHF
>TRBV19|16
CASSRDRGEKREKLFF
>TRBV5-6|12
CASSLRGTEAFF
>TRBV18|13
CASSPGQGYGYTF
>TRBV11-3|18
CASSLDPLAGGVVNEQFF
>TRBV5-1|14
CASSWGQGVEKLFF
>TRBV7-8|14
CASSHLGEWNEQFF
>TRBV10-3|13
CAITEGLDRPQHF
>TRBV19|18
CASSEIGPTSPFNYGYTF
>TRBV30|14
CAWSLGTLEYEQYF
>TRBV21-1|19
CASSNIGPKTGTGVYEQYF
>TRBV19|15
CASKPGLANSYEQYF
>TRBV5-1|16
CASSRAPPSRGSPLHF
>TRBV28|16
CASSFFSRGRNSPLHF
>TRBV6-5|15
CASSYDGGSSYEQYF
>TRBV2|15
CASIPGTSGLETQYF
>TRBV14|17
CASSQDTRGGLVYEQYF
>TRBV19|17
CASSIQAGTSGYNEQFF
>TRBV4-2|19
CASSHPSRRGDRSYNEQFF
>TRBV5-4|15
CASSLEGAVNYGYTF
>TRBV5-5|15
CASSLEWDTTYEQYF
>TRBV30|16
CAWNPGLAGGTDTQYF
>TRBV7-9|16
CASSRGLAGVGETQYF
>TRBV4-3|18
CASSQDRFAASESVTQYF
>TRBV7-2|14
CASSWRLADNEQFF
>TRBV5-8|15
CASSLGQGAYNEQFF
>TRBV29-1|17
CSVHGFGTSGRKETQYF
>TRBV27|12
CASSPGTYEQYF
>TRBV30|13
CAWSRDNSYEQYF
>TRBV7-8|16
CASSRLTGGQNTEAFF
>TRBV7-9|14
CASSRSGNTGELFF
>TRBV9|13
CASSEGVYNEQFF